The T cell receptor (beta chain) described here comes from a study of blood T cell repertoires in COVID-19. Enrollees, about 18 to 95 years old, lived in fewer than 25 US areas. Participants had their cohort set by participant-reported clinical history. The CDR3 has 14 residues. V lost 6 bases to trimming and J lost 2 bases, with 13 bases between them. CDR1 MNHEY and CDR2 SVGAGI come from the germline V gene. The method was immunoSEQ multiplex PCR; TCRdb's version includes in-frame clones alone and lacks a portion of them. In the table there are about 160,000 clones, 80% to 90% of which are singletons.

The rearrangement joins TRBV6-5 to TRBJ1-2; TRBD1 is a possible D gene (6 bases). The clonotype originates from a woman between 45 and 65 years old in a cohort exposed to, infected with or recovered from COVID-19 (not recorded which). The sequenced sample was PBMCs or T cells enriched from blood (not recorded which). The CDR3 nucleotides are TGTGCCAGCAGACCCGGGGGGGCCAACTATGGCTACACCTTC. This sequence encodes CASRPGGANYGYTF.